The clone carrying this TCR beta chain occurred a few times. Its antigen is unidentified. The data belong to a study of blood T cells in healthy people across ages. Study results and caveats: The study found TCR beta diversity correlated strongly with naive T cell percentage.

PCR was performed a second time for about 6 to 12 cycles using a sample-barcoded 5' primer and a J-beta primer mix. Tagging of each cDNA molecule was performed by a template-switch adaptor with 12 random nucleotides. Any given sample supplied a minimum of 2.5 million CDR3-containing paired-end reads. Using its own MiXCR run on the 5' RACE reads, TCRdb lists one record per CDR3 protein. The profile shows around 1,000,000 distinct CDR3 sequences, 30% to 40% of them singletons. The V gene's germline CDR1 is SGDLS and CDR2 YYNGEE. V was clipped by 1 base and J by 8 bases; unmatched bases: 19. This CDR3 has 19 residues. No fewer than 5.5 micrograms of total RNA were isolated from every sample.

The receptor's source is a man aged 18 to 30 in good health. Sequenced input: blood. The V gene is TRBV9, the J gene TRBJ1-2, with TRBD1 identical over 11 bases. In DNA, the CDR3 is TGTGCCAGCAGCGTAAACCCTCCGGGACAGGGGGATGTTCTGGAGGGCTACACCTTC. It specifies CASSVNPPGQGDVLEGYTF.